This T cell receptor beta chain was sequenced during a study of T cell changes during pregnancy in multiple sclerosis (dated by TCRdb to the late 2010s). Some background on the complete study: The study examined how the T cell repertoire changed over the course of pregnancy in women with multiple sclerosis.

A note on this clone: Its cognate antigen has yet to be identified. Base qualities are not recorded, but no much larger clone differs from it by a single base.

The library was made by the immunoSEQ multiplex PCR assay. TCRdb took this table from immuneACCESS and kept in-frame rearrangements with V and J called. Such tables lack part of the clones; where checked against another copy, unresolved V genes explain under half of the gap, and the rest is unexplained. The sample table contains 60,000 to 90,000 clones; only one count was recorded for 93% of them. The top ten clonotypes cover about 2.5% of the sample. In the germline V gene, CDR1 corresponds to MNHEY and CDR2 to SVGAGI. The germline ends are 11 bases apart after V is trimmed by 7 bases and J by 8 bases. The CDR3 covers 11 residues, taking in both the cysteine and the phenylalanine. Only the CDR3 region is kept as DNA, spanning 33 bases read in frame from base 1.

The clonotype originates from a female donor in good health, enrolled as a control in a pregnancy study. The source was peripheral blood, collected after pregnancy. The chain uses TRBV6-5 and TRBJ1-2; the D gene is not confidently resolved. Here is the DNA: TGTGCCAGCACGGGTTCAAGAGGCTACACCTTC. This is translated as CASTGSRGYTF.